This TCR beta chain came from a study of T cell responses to AZD1222 COVID-19 vaccine. Clones were sequenced by immunoSEQ multiplex PCR, and TCRdb holds only the in-frame ones, with some missing. Found here are more than 70,000 clones, about nine tenths of them singletons; the top ten hold around 3.2%. The CDR3 sequence is 15 residues long. From germline, CDR1 is SGHTA and CDR2 FQGTGA. V was clipped by 2 bases and J by 4 bases, with 11 bases between them. V gene TRBV7-3 combines with J gene TRBJ2-2, with a weak D call TRBD1 (5 bases). Sequencing was performed on peripheral blood, taken 28 days after the second AZD1222 dose. This sequence originates from an adult who received the AZD1222 COVID-19 vaccine. DNA of the CDR3: TGTGCCAGCAGCTTATTTGGACATACCACCGGGGAGCTGTTTTTT. As protein: CASSLFGHTTGELFF.